Below, 3 T cell receptor beta chains from the same sample are listed, as sequenced in a study of T cell repertoires in ileal Crohn's disease. Method: immunoSEQ multiplex PCR; TCRdb's copy keeps in-frame clones and lacks some. The sample comprises nearly 11,000 clones, 72% of which are singletons, and roughly 8% rests with the top ten. The time point denotes: neoterminal ileum biopsy at postoperative endoscopy, about 6 months after surgery. The sequencing input was ileal tissue. The receptors originated from an adult with Crohn's disease.

This clone was observed a handful of times. V is TRBV10-1 and J is TRBJ1-5; D is uncertain. V lost 6 bases and J 0 bases, leaving 12 bases between the germline ends. The CDR3 covers 15 residues. The germline V gene has CDR1 WNHNN and CDR2 SYGVQD (reference sequence). The CDR3 sequence is CASSNSLNSNQPQHF. The CDR3 nucleotides are TGCGCCAGCAGCAACAGCTTAAATAGCAATCAGCCCCAGCATTTT.

V and J are TRBV7-9 and TRBJ2-5; 7 bases align to TRBD2. V shed 2 bases and J 3 bases; nucleotides not matched to a gene: 6. CDR1 is SEHNR, CDR2 FQNEAQ, per germline (reference sequence). The CDR3 totals 15 residues. The CDR3 here is CASSLWGGVEETQYF. The CDR3 DNA sequence: TGTGCCAGCAGCTTATGGGGGGGGGTAGAAGAGACCCAGTACTTC.

This chain joins TRBV7-7 and TRBJ1-5; 9 bases map to TRBD1. Germline CDR1 and CDR2: SSHAT and FNYEAQ (reference sequence). This CDR3 has 14 residues. The CDR3 coding sequence is TGTGCTAGCTGGAGACAGGGGGTATATCAGCCCCAGCATTTT. Translation gives CASWRQGVYQPQHF. The complete variable domain, with remaining parts taken from reference TRBV7-7 and TRBJ1-5, reads GAGVSQSPRYKVTKRGQDVTLRCDPISSHATLYWYQQALGQGPEFLTYFNYEAQPDKSGLPSDRFSAERPEGSISTLTIQRTEQRDSAMYRCASWRQGVYQPQHFGDGTRLSIL.